The rows below give T cell receptor beta chains drawn from one sample of a study of blood T cell repertoires in COVID-19. Only in-frame clones appear in the TCRdb table, and some are missing; sequencing was by immunoSEQ multiplex PCR. The sample lists about 250,000 clones; approximately 84% were seen once. Sequenced material: peripheral blood. Receptors originate from a person between 65 and 80 years old with COVID-19, enrolled during active disease. Each CDR3 is given with its conserved first and last residue. Each record gives: D gene, J gene, V gene, CDR3 protein. D genes are given only for firm matches.

d_call: .
j_call: TRBJ1-1
v_call: TRBV11-2
cdr3_aa: CASSLTGINTEAFF

d_call: TRBD1
j_call: TRBJ2-3
v_call: TRBV5-1
cdr3_aa: CASSQGQGAGDTQYF

d_call: .
j_call: TRBJ2-3
v_call: TRBV5-6
cdr3_aa: CASSLPGAADTQYF

d_call: .
j_call: TRBJ1-5
v_call: TRBV6-6
cdr3_aa: CASSFGNNQPQHF

d_call: TRBD2
j_call: TRBJ2-4
v_call: TRBV9
cdr3_aa: CASSSLAGGAKNIQYF

d_call: .
j_call: TRBJ2-3
v_call: TRBV11-2
cdr3_aa: CASSSTGTDTQYF

d_call: .
j_call: TRBJ1-3
v_call: TRBV2
cdr3_aa: CASNRESSGNTIYF

d_call: .
j_call: TRBJ2-1
v_call: TRBV5-1
cdr3_aa: CASSPGWQGNEQFF

d_call: .
j_call: TRBJ1-2
v_call: TRBV28
cdr3_aa: CASSLGPRIGGYTF

d_call: .
j_call: TRBJ1-4
v_call: TRBV19
cdr3_aa: CASSIDGQLATNEKLFF

d_call: .
j_call: TRBJ2-7
v_call: TRBV3-1/TRBV3-2
cdr3_aa: CASSPGLEQYF

d_call: .
j_call: TRBJ2-7
v_call: TRBV5-6
cdr3_aa: CASSLVRGVNEQYF

d_call: .
j_call: TRBJ1-6
v_call: TRBV19
cdr3_aa: CASIGGGGNSPLHF

d_call: .
j_call: TRBJ1-1
v_call: TRBV29-1
cdr3_aa: CSVRGRMNTEAFF

d_call: TRBD1
j_call: TRBJ1-1
v_call: TRBV19
cdr3_aa: CASSQGANLNTEAFF